Listed here are 3 T cell receptor beta chains from one sample, sequenced in a study of T cell responses to AZD1222 COVID-19 vaccine. Here immunoSEQ multiplex PCR was the method, and the copy in TCRdb shows in-frame clones only, minus some. The sample has approximately 67,000 clones; roughly four fifths are singletons. Sequences were derived from peripheral blood, sampled 28 days after the second AZD1222 dose. These receptors came from an adult who received the AZD1222 COVID-19 vaccine.

V gene TRBV4-3 combines with J gene TRBJ2-3; TRBD2 aligns across 9 bases. Germline values: CDR1 LGHNA, CDR2 YSLEER. V shed 0 bases, J shed 0 bases, and the junction held 4 bases outside the gene matches. The CDR3 loop spans 17 amino acids. The CDR3 DNA is TGCGCCAGCAGCCAAGATTGGCTAGCGGGGAGCACAGATACGCAGTATTTT. As protein: CASSQDWLAGSTDTQYF.

The chain is built from TRBV18 and TRBJ1-5; D is perhaps TRBD1 (6 bases). Trimming left V 2 bases short and J 2 bases short, with 10 bases between. CDR1 and CDR2 (germline): KGHSH, LQKENI. The CDR3 contains 15 residues. CDR3 DNA: TGTGCCAGCTCACCAGGAGGGGGAGGCAATCAGCCCCAGCATTTT. Translated: CASSPGGGGNQPQHF.

The chain combines TRBV7-9 with TRBJ1-1, with D hard to call. Germline CDR1 is SEHNR and CDR2 is FQNEAQ (reference sequence). The CDR3 has 13 residues. V dropped 5 bases and J dropped 1 base, with 8 bases sitting between them. The chain's CDR3 is CASSHPRNTEAFF. CDR3 nucleotide sequence: TGTGCCAGCAGCCACCCCAGGAACACTGAAGCTTTCTTT.